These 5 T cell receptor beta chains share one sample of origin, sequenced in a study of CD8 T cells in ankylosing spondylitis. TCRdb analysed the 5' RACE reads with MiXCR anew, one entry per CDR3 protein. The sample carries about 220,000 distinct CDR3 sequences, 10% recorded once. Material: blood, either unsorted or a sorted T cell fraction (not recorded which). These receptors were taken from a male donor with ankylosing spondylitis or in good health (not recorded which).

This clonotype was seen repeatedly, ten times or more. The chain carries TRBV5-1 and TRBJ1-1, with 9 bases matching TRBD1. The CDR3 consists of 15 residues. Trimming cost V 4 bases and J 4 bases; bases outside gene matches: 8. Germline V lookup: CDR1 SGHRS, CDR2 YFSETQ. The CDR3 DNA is TGCGCCAGCAGCCCCCTGGGACAGGGTTCCACTGAAGCTTTCTTT. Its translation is CASSPLGQGSTEAFF.

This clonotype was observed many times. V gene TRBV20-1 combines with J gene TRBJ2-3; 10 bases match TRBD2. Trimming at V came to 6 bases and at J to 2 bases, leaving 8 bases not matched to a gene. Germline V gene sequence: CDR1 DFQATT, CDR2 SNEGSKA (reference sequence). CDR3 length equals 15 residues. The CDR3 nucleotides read TGCAGTGCGTCCTCACTAGCGGGGTACACAGATACGCAGTATTTT. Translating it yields CSASSLAGYTDTQYF.

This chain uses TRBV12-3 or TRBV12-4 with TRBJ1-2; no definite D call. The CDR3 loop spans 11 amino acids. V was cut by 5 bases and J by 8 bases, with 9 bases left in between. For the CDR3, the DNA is TGTGCCAGCAGTATGACCTGCGGCTACACCTTC. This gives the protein CASSMTCGYTF.

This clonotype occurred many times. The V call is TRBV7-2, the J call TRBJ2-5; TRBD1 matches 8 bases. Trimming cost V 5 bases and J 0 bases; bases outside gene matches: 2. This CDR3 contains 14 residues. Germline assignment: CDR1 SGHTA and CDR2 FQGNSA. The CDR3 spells CASSPDRDQETQYF. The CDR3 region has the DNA TGTGCCAGCAGCCCGGACAGGGACCAAGAGACCCAGTACTTC.

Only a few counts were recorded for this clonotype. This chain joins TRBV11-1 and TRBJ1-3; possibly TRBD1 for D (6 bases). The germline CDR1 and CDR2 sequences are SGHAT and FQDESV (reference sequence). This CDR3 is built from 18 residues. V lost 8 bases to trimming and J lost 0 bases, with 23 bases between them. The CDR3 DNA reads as TGTGCCAGCGCCAGCTTAAGGGCAAGGGGGGTCTCTGGAAACACCATATATTTT. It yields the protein CASASLRARGVSGNTIYF.